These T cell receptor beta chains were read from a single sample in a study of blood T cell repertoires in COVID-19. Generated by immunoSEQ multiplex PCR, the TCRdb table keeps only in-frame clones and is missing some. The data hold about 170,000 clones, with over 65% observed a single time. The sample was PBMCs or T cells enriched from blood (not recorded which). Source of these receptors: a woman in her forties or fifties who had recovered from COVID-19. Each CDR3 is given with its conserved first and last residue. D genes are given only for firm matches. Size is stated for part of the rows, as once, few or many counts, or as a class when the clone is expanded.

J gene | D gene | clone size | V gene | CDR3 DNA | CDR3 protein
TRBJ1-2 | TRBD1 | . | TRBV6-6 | TGTGCCAGCAGTTACCATGACAGGGGAGGAAACTATGGCTACACCTTC | CASSYHDRGGNYGYTF
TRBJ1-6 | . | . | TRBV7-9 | TGTGCCAGCAGCTTATCAACAGGGAGCAATTCACCCCTCCACTTT | CASSLSTGSNSPLHF
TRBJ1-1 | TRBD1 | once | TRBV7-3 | TGTGCCAGCAGCTTAACCCCCACAGGGGCGAGGAACACTGAAGCTTTCTTT | CASSLTPTGARNTEAFF
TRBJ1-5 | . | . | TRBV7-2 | TGTGCCAGCAGCTTACAGAATCAGCCCCAGCATTTT | CASSLQNQPQHF
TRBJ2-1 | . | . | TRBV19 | TGTGCCAGTAGTCCAGGGACTGATCTACGTGAGCAGTTCTTC | CASSPGTDLREQFF
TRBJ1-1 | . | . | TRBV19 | TGTGCCAGTCTCACCCTAAGGACACGGAACACTGAAGCTTTCTTT | CASLTLRTRNTEAFF
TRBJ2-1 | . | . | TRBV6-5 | TGTGCCAGCAGTTCCTCAGGGGATCGTGGTGAGCAGTTCTTC | CASSSSGDRGEQFF
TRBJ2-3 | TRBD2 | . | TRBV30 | TGTGCCTGGAGTGTACCAGCGGGAGAGGCAGATACGCAGTATTTT | CAWSVPAGEADTQYF
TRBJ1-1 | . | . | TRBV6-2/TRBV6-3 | TGTGCCAGCAGTTTACGGGAAAGGAGTGAAGCTTTCTTT | CASSLRERSEAFF
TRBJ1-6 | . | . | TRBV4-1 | TGCGCCAGTAGACCCGGGTCCGCGAAAGGTAGTTCACCCCTCCACTTT | CASRPGSAKGSSPLHF
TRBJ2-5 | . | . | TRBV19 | TGTGCCAGTAGTTGGACACAAGAGACCCAGTACTTC | CASSWTQETQYF
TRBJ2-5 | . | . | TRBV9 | TGTGCCAGCAGCGTAGGGGCGGGACAAGAGACCCAGTACTTC | CASSVGAGQETQYF
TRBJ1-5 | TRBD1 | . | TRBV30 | TGTGCCTGGAGTGTACTAAGGACAGGGGGCGTAGGCAATCAGCCCCAGCATTTT | CAWSVLRTGGVGNQPQHF
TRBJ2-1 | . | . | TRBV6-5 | TGTGCCAGCAGTCCGCCAGGTGGGGCGGAGCAGTTCTTC | CASSPPGGAEQFF
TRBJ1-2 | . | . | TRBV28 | TGTGCCAGCAGTCCTCGAGGCAGCCCCAACTATGGCTACACCTTC | CASSPRGSPNYGYTF
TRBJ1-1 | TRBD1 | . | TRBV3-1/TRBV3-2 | TGTGCCAGCAGCCAGGACAGGTACCTTGAAGCTTTCTTT | CASSQDRYLEAFF
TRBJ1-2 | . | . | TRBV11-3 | TGTGCCAGCAGCTCCCTCGTGCGGGGCTACACCTTC | CASSSLVRGYTF
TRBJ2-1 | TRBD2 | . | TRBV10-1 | TGCGCCAGCAGTGGCGGGAGCCTCTACAATGAGCAGTTCTTC | CASSGGSLYNEQFF
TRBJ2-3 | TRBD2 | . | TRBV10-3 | TGTGCCATCAGGACTAGCGGGAGCGCAGATACGCAGTATTTT | CAIRTSGSADTQYF
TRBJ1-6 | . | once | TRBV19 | TGTGCCAGTAGTATGGTCGGTGAGGCGGATAATAATTCACCCCTCCACTTT | CASSMVGEADNNSPLHF
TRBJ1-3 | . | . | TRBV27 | TGTGCCAGCGGAGCCGGGATCTCTGGAAACACCATATATTTT | CASGAGISGNTIYF
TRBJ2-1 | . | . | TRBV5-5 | TGTGCCAGCAGCTTGTGGGCGGGGAGCACTTCTTCCTCCTACAATGAGCAGTTCTTC | CASSLWAGSTSSSYNEQFF
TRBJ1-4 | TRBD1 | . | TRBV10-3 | TGTGCCATCAGTGAACAGGGGAGCCCTTGGGAAAAACTGTTTTTT | CAISEQGSPWEKLFF
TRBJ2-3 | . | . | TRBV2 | TGTGCCAGCCGAGTTGACAGAAACACAGATACGCAGTATTTT | CASRVDRNTDTQYF
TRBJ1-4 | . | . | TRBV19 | TGTGCCAGTAGTAGTTGGGCGAATGAAAAACTGTTTTTT | CASSSWANEKLFF
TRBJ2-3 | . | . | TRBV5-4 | TGTGCCAGCAGCCGCCGGGACATTGGGACAGATACGCAGTATTTT | CASSRRDIGTDTQYF
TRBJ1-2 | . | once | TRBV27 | TGTGCCAGCAGTTCCACAGGGTTGTCTGGCTACACCTTC | CASSSTGLSGYTF
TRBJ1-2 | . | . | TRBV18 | TGTGCCAGCTCACCACCGCAGGGAGGGAGGTATGGCTACACCTTC | CASSPPQGGRYGYTF
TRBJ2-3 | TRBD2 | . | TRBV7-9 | TGTGCCAGCAGCTTAGTAGGGACCGGGACTAGCGTCACAGATACGCAGTATTTT | CASSLVGTGTSVTDTQYF
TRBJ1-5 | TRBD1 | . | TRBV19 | TGTGCCAGTACCAGGACAGGGGGTAATCAGCCCCAGCATTTT | CASTRTGGNQPQHF
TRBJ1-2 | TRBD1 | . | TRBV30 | TGTGCCTGGAGCCCCGAGGGGGCGGGGTATGGCTACACCTTC | CAWSPEGAGYGYTF
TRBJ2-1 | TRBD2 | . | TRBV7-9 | TGTGCCAGCACCCCCGGGACTAGCGGGAGGAATGAGCAGTTCTTC | CASTPGTSGRNEQFF
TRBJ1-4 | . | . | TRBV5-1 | TGCGCCAGCGCGGTCGATGATGAAAAACTGTTTTTT | CASAVDDEKLFF
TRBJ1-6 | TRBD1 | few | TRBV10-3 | TGTGCCATCAGTGATGCGACAGGGAAGTCACCCCTCCACTTT | CAISDATGKSPLHF
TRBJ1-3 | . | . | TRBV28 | TGTGCCAGCAGCTCCCCCGGAGGCTCTGGAAACACCATATATTTT | CASSSPGGSGNTIYF
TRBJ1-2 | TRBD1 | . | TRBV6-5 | TGTGCCAGCAGGGGGACAGCTAACTATGGCTACACCTTC | CASRGTANYGYTF
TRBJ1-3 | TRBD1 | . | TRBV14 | TGTGCCAGCGCACCTCCGAAGGGGACAGGGAACTCTGGAAACACCATATATTTT | CASAPPKGTGNSGNTIYF
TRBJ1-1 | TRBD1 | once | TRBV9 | TGTGCCAGCAGCGTTAGGGACAGAGTTGAAGCTTTCTTT | CASSVRDRVEAFF
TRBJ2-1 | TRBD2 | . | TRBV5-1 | TGCGCCAGCAGCCCCGGGACTAGCGGTTACTACAATGAGCAGTTCTTC | CASSPGTSGYYNEQFF
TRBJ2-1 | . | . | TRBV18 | TGTGCCAGCTCACCAGGGGGGAACAATGAGCAGTTCTTC | CASSPGGNNEQFF
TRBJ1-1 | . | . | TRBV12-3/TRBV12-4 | TGTGCCAGCAGCACCAGTGTCAACACTGAAGCTTTCTTT | CASSTSVNTEAFF
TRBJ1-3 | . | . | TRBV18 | TGTGCCAGCTCACCCCAGGGAGGCTCTGGAAACACCATATATTTT | CASSPQGGSGNTIYF
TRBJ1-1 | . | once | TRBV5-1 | TGCGCCAGCACCCCCCAGGGTACCTTGAACACTGAAGCTTTCTTT | CASTPQGTLNTEAFF
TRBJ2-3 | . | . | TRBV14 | TGTGCCAGCAGCCACATCCCAGATACGCAGTATTTT | CASSHIPDTQYF
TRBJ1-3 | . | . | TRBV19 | TGTGCCAGTAGTTTCAGGGGAGATGGAAACACCATATATTTT | CASSFRGDGNTIYF
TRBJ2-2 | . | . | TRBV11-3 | TGTGCCAGCAGCTTACGGGATTATAACACCGGGGAGCTGTTTTTT | CASSLRDYNTGELFF